Listed below are T cell receptor beta chains from one sample, sequenced in a study of blood T cell repertoires in COVID-19. Generated by immunoSEQ multiplex PCR, the TCRdb table keeps only in-frame clones and is missing some. This sample has about 40,000 clones; 89% occur once, and the top ten carry roughly a sixth. Sequencing was carried out using peripheral blood. All receptors derive from a man aged 65 to 79 with active COVID-19. Both conserved end residues are part of each CDR3. D genes are given only for firm matches. Clone size is not always given. Where it is, it says once, few, many or a class for expanded clones.

J,V,size,D,DNA,CDR3
TRBJ1-3,TRBV7-2,NA,NA,TGTGCCAGCAGCTTAGAATCTGCCCGGGGAGGGAACACCATATATTTT,CASSLESARGGNTIYF
TRBJ2-1,TRBV6-5,NA,NA,TGTGCCAGCACGGAGGGGTCCCCTCGGGGTGAGCAGTTCTTC,CASTEGSPRGEQFF
TRBJ2-3,TRBV5-1,NA,TRBD1,TGCGCCAGCAGCCGGACAGGGGGCATGGCAGATACGCAGTATTTT,CASSRTGGMADTQYF
TRBJ2-2,TRBV4-1,NA,TRBD2,TGCGCCAGCAGCCAGCTAAGGCCGGGGGGGCTTATCGGGGAGCTGTTTTTT,CASSQLRPGGLIGELFF
TRBJ2-5,TRBV7-2,NA,TRBD2,TGTGCCAGCAGCTTAGCCCCGGCTAGCGGGGGCCCGTTCCAGTACTTC,CASSLAPASGGPFQYF
TRBJ2-1,TRBV7-2,NA,NA,TGTGCCAGCAGCTTAAATTCTGGCGGGGCCGACAATGAGCAGTTCTTC,CASSLNSGGADNEQFF
TRBJ1-3,TRBV5-1,few,NA,TGCGCCAGCAGCGCCTCCGGACAGTCCTCTGGAAACACCATATATTTT,CASSASGQSSGNTIYF
TRBJ2-5,TRBV19,NA,TRBD2,TGTGCCAGTAGTATATCGGGGAGGGGAGAGACCCAGTACTTC,CASSISGRGETQYF
TRBJ1-5,TRBV6-6,NA,TRBD1,TGTGCCAGCAGCAAGGACAGGGCGAGCAATCAGCCCCAGCATTTT,CASSKDRASNQPQHF
TRBJ1-1,TRBV2,once,NA,TGTGCCAGCGCCGCGGAGGCAGCCAATGAAGCTTTCTTT,CASAAEAANEAFF
TRBJ1-4,TRBV28,NA,TRBD1,TGTGCCAGCTTCGACAGGGGGGGAACTAATGAAAAACTGTTTTTT,CASFDRGGTNEKLFF
TRBJ1-2,TRBV28,NA,NA,TGTGCCAGCAGTTCCCTGACAGAATCGGATGGCTACACCTTC,CASSSLTESDGYTF
TRBJ2-1,TRBV7-9,NA,NA,TGTGCCAGCAGCCGGGCCCTAGGGGGACGCGAGCAGTTCTTC,CASSRALGGREQFF
TRBJ2-5,TRBV6-2/TRBV6-3,NA,TRBD2,TGTGCCAGCAGTCAGCCGGGACTAGCGGGGGGGTACCAAGAGACCCAGTACTTC,CASSQPGLAGGYQETQYF
TRBJ2-2,TRBV11-3,NA,TRBD1,TGTGCCAGCAGCCAGGGACAGGGAGGCCCCGGGGAGCTGTTTTTT,CASSQGQGGPGELFF
TRBJ1-2,TRBV11-2,NA,NA,TGTGCCAGCACCGGAGGAGGAGTCGACGGCTACACCTTC,CASTGGGVDGYTF
TRBJ2-7,TRBV11-3,NA,TRBD1,TGTGCCAGCAGTCCCGACAGGGGCTACGAGCAGTACTTC,CASSPDRGYEQYF